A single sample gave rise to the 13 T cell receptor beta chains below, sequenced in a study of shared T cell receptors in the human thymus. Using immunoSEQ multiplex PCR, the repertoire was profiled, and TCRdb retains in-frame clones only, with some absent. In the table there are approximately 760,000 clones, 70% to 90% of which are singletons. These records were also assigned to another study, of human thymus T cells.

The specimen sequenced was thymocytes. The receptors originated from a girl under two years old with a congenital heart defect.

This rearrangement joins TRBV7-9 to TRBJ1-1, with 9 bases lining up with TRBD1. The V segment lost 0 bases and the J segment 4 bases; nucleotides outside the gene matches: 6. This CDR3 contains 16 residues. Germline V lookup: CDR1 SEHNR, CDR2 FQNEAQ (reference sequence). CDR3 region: CASSLAPGQGCTEAFF. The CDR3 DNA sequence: TGTGCCAGCAGCTTAGCGCCGGGACAGGGTTGCACTGAAGCTTTCTTT.

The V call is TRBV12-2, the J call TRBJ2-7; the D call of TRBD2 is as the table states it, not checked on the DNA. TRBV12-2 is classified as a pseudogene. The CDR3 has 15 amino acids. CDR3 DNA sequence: TGTGCAAGTCGCCCTCTCCCAGGAGGGGTCTACGAGCAGTACTTC. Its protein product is CASRPLPGGVYEQYF.

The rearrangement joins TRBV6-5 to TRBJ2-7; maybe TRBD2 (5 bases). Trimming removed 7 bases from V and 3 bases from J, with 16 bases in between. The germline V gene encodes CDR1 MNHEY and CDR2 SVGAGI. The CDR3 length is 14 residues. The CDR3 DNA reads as TGTGCCAGCAAGAACAGAGACGGGAACTACGAGCAGTACTTC. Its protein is CASKNRDGNYEQYF.

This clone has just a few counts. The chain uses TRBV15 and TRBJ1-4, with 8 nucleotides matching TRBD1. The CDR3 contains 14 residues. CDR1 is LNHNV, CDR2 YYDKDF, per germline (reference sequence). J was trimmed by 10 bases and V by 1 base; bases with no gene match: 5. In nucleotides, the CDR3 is TGTGCCACCAGCAGAGCGGACAGGGTAGGAAAACTGTTTTTT. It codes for CATSRADRVGKLFF.

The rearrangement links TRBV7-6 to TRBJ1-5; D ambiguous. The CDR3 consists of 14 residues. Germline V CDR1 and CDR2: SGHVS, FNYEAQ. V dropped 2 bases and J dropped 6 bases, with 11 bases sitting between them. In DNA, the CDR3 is TGTGCCAGCAGCTTAAGTGTGGGGAGTCAGCCCCAGCATTTT. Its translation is CASSLSVGSQPQHF.

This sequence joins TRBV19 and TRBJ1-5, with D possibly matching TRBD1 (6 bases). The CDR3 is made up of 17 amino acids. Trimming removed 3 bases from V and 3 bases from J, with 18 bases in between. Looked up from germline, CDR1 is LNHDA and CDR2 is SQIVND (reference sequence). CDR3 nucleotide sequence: TGTGCCAGTAGTATCGGGGCAGGGGACGGGAACAATCAGCCCCAGCATTTT. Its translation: CASSIGAGDGNNQPQHF. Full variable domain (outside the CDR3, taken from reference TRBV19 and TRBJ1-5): DGGITQSPKYLFRKEGQNVTLSCEQNLNHDAMYWYRQDPGQGLRLIYYSQIVNDFQKGDIAEGYSVSREKKESFPLTVTSAQKNPTAFYLCASSIGAGDGNNQPQHFGDGTRLSIL.

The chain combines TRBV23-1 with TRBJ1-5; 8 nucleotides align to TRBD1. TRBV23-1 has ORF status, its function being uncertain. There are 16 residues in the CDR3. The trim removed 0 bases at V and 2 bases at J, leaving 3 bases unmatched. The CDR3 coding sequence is TGCGCCAGCAGTCAATCCGGACAGGGCGGCAATCAGCCCCAGCATTTT. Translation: CASSQSGQGGNQPQHF.

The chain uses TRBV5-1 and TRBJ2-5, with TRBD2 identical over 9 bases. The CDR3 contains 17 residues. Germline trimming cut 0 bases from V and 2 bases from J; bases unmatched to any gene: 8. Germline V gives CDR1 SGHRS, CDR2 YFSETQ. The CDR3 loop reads CASSLGVSGGDQETQYF. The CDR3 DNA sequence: TGCGCCAGCAGCTTGGGGGTTAGCGGGGGCGATCAAGAGACCCAGTACTTC.

The CDR3 sequence: CASSLGTGVWNEQFF. The CDR3 region has the DNA TGCGCCAGCAGCTTGGGTACAGGGGTCTGGAATGAGCAGTTCTTC. The V gene is TRBV5-1, the J gene TRBJ2-1; 7 bases are shared with TRBD1. The CDR3 covers 15 residues. The V gene's germline CDR1 is SGHRS and CDR2 YFSETQ. Trimming removed 0 bases from V and 7 bases from J; junction bases left unmatched: 7.

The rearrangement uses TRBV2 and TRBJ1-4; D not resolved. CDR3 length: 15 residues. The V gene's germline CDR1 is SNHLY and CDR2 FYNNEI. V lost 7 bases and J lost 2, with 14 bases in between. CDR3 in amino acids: CASILSTETNEKLFF. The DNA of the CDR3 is TGTGCCAGCATTCTTTCGACGGAGACTAATGAAAAACTGTTTTTT. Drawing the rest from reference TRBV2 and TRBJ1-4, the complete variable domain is EPEVTQTPSHQVTQMGQEVILRCVPISNHLYFYWYRQILGQKVEFLVSFYNNEISEKSEIFDDQFSVERPDGSNFTLKIRSTKLEDSAMYFCASILSTETNEKLFFGSGTQLSVL.

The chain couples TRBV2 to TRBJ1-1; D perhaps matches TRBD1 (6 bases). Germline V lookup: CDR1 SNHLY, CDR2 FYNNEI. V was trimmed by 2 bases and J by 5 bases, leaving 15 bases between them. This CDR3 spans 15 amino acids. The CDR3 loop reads CASSESRWGPTEAFF. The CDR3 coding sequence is TGTGCCAGCAGTGAAAGTCGTTGGGGGCCAACTGAAGCTTTCTTT.

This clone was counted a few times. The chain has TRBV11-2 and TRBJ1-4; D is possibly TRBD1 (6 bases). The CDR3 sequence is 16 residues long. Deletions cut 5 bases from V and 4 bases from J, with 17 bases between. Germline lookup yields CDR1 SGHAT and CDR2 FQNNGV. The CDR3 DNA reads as TGTGCCAGCAGCCCGATGCCGCAGGGGCTTAATGAAAAACTGTTTTTT. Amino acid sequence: CASSPMPQGLNEKLFF.

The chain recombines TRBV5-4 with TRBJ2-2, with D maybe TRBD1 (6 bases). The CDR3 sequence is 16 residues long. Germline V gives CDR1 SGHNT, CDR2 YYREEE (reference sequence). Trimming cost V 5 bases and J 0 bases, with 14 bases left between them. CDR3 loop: CASRQIRGANTGELFF. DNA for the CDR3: TGTGCCAGCAGACAGATCAGGGGAGCGAACACCGGGGAGCTGTTTTTT.